The clone carrying this T cell receptor beta chain was counted ten times or more. Its antigen remains unknown. Unique molecular identifiers were built into the TCRbeta library. TCRdb re-analysed the PCR reads in MiXCR, keeping a single row per CDR3 protein. The table shows about 300,000 distinct CDR3 sequences, with around 7.1% occurring only once. The data derive from a study of T-cell reconstitution after alpha-beta-depleted transplantation in children. General study points: Recipient T cells and thymic progenitors that survived gave rise to the high TCRbeta diversity observed at day 60 in some patients. Alpha-beta T cells present about two months after transplant were reported to originate from several hundred expanded graft clones. Among T cells one year after transplant, newly produced cells accounted for most counts and diversity.

The starting material was peripheral blood, obtained 360 days after TCRalphabeta/CD19-depleted stem cell transplant. This TCR was sampled from a female patient younger than 10 who had a stem cell transplant for Fanconi anemia, so the T cells may come from the graft donor.

For the CDR3, the DNA is TGTGCCAGCAGCTTAGTTACGGATACTGAAGCTTTCTTT. It is translated as CASSLVTDTEAFF. The chain employs TRBV11-2 and TRBJ1-1; D gene ambiguous. CDR1 SGHAT and CDR2 FQNNGV come from the germline V gene. The length of the CDR3 is 13 residues. Between the trimmed V and J ends, which lost 1 base and 5 bases, there was a span of 8 bases. The full variable domain, with the rest looked up from reference TRBV11-2 and TRBJ1-1, is EAGVAQSPRYKIIEKRQSVAFWCNPISGHATLYWYQQILGQGPKLLIQFQNNGVVDDSQLPKDRFSAERLKGVDSTLKIQPAKLEDSAVYLCASSLVTDTEAFFGQGTRLTVV.